Sequencing of this TCR beta chain was carried out in a study of tumor-infiltrating lymphocytes in primary liver carcinoma. Study-wide context: Per sample, productive TCRbeta reads numbered roughly 3.5 to 7.13 million, similar across tissue types. The study, taken as a whole, reports: Compared with tumor region pairs, tumor-adjacent and tumor-blood pairs overlapped less.

This clonotype has just one count. The antigen is undetermined. CDR1 and CDR2 (germline): MNHNS, SASEGT. The length of the CDR3 is 13 residues. Trimming left V 3 bases short and J 12 bases short, with 16 bases between. Taking about 17-33 mg of unsorted bulk tissue, the authors co-extracted RNA and DNA. With a constant-region primer, TCR beta cDNA was made from approximately 510 ng of total RNA. Library construction for TCR beta comprised three nested multiplex PCR rounds performed with slightly modified ARM-PCR. Primers for the first two PCR rounds were TRBV1-TRBV30 forward primers and a C-beta reverse primer (roughly 10 cycles per round). TCRdb reanalysed the multiplex PCR reads using MiXCR and keeps one entry per CDR3 protein. The top ten clones hold approximately 20% of a sample with more than 95,000 distinct CDR3 sequences, roughly 80% of them seen once.

The sample consisted of liver tumor tissue from sampling region 3. Subset specified: tumor region T3, left-lateral pole. V and J are TRBV6-1 and TRBJ2-3; no firm D call. This sequence originates from a man aged 40-49 years with primary liver carcinoma and hepatitis B virus infection. The CDR3 loop reads CASSDGVDTPQYF. CDR3 sequence (DNA): TGTGCCAGCAGTGACGGTGTAGATACTCCACAGTATTTT.